A single sample is the source of the 14 T cell receptor beta chains below, sequenced in a study of blood T cell repertoires in COVID-19. Assay used: immunoSEQ multiplex PCR; TCRdb lists only in-frame clones, some missing. The sample holds nearly 350,000 clones, more than 75% seen once. The sequenced sample consisted of peripheral blood. Receptors originate from a woman under 30 who had recovered from COVID-19.

This clone was seen only once. V usage is TRBV18 and J usage is TRBJ1-2, with TRBD1 identical over 7 bases. Unmatched junction bases numbered 12, after V lost 3 bases and J lost 8 bases. Germline CDR1 reads KGHSH; CDR2 reads LQKENI. The CDR3 is made up of 15 amino acids. The CDR3 loop reads CASSPSSSTGRGYTF. The CDR3, as DNA: TGTGCCAGCTCACCTTCCAGTTCGACAGGGAGGGGCTACACCTTC.

The CDR3 nucleotides are TGTGCCAGCAGTTCAGGGACAGACACTGAAGCTTTCTTT. Its translation: CASSSGTDTEAFF. V is TRBV7-9 and J is TRBJ1-1, with 7 positions matching TRBD1. V lost 6 bases and J lost 3; bases outside the gene matches: 4. The CDR3 is 13 residues long. The germline V gene encodes CDR1 SEHNR and CDR2 FQNEAQ (reference sequence). The full variable domain, rest sourced from reference TRBV7-9 and TRBJ1-1, is DTGVSQNPRHKITKRGQNVTFRCDPISEHNRLYWYRQTLGQGPEFLTYFQNEAQLEKSRLLSDRFSAERPKGSFSTLEIQRTEQGDSAMYLCASSSGTDTEAFFGQGTRLTVV.

The V gene is TRBV10-3, the J gene TRBJ2-3, with unresolved D. The length of the CDR3 is 15 residues. The V and J ends lost 1 base and 4 bases respectively, with 12 bases between them. Germline V gene data show CDR1 as ENHRY and CDR2 as SYGVKD. CDR3 DNA: TGTGCCATCAGTGAGTTATTTCTGGCGGCAGATACGCAGTATTTT. Translated: CAISELFLAADTQYF.

The chain couples TRBV10-3 to TRBJ1-4; TRBD1 aligns across 8 bases. The CDR3 spans 19 residues. V trimming: 6 bases; J trimming: 0 bases; junction bases outside the gene matches: 15. Germline values: CDR1 ENHRY, CDR2 SYGVKD. CDR3 amino acids: CAISELPGGKGATNEKLFF. In DNA form, the CDR3 reads TGTGCCATCAGCGAGCTACCAGGGGGCAAAGGGGCAACTAATGAAAAACTGTTTTTT.

In its sample, this clone was seen once. V usage is TRBV6-6 and J usage is TRBJ2-7; no firm D call. From germline, CDR1 is MNHNY and CDR2 SVGAGI (reference sequence). The CDR3 runs 15 residues. Trimming took 0 bases from V and 2 from J, leaving 11 bases between them. CDR3 sequence reads: CASSYSPIPAYEQYV. The CDR3, as DNA: TGTGCCAGCAGTTACTCCCCCATACCAGCCTACGAGCAGTACGTC.

The chain joins TRBV2 to TRBJ2-3; no reliable D call. Germline loops: CDR1 SNHLY, CDR2 FYNNEI. The CDR3 totals 14 residues. V was pared by 3 bases and J by 1 base, with 8 bases between. The CDR3 coding sequence is TGTGCCAGCAGTGAGACATTTGGCACAGATACGCAGTATTTT. Protein product: CASSETFGTDTQYF.

The chain carries TRBV24-1 and TRBJ1-1, with TRBD1 as a possible D gene (5 bases). Germline-derived CDR1 and CDR2 are KGHDR and SFDVKD. V was cut by 4 bases and J by 6 bases, with 14 bases left in between. The CDR3 has 14 amino acids. CDR3 in DNA: TGTGCCACCAGTGAGGGGGGGGTCACTCCTGAAGCTTTCTTT. Residues: CATSEGGVTPEAFF.

The CDR3 region is CASSQVGSGGELFF. In DNA, the CDR3 is TGCGCCAGCAGCCAAGTCGGGAGTGGCGGGGAGCTGTTTTTT. The V and J genes are TRBV4-3 and TRBJ2-2; D might be TRBD2 (6 bases). Trimming shortened V by 1 base and J by 7 bases, and 10 bases separated the two germline ends. The germline V gene encodes CDR1 LGHNA and CDR2 YSLEER. This CDR3 spans 14 amino acids.

This clone has a single count. The rearrangement uses TRBV6-2 or TRBV6-3 and TRBJ2-4; TRBD2 agrees at 11 bases. This CDR3 has 19 residues. The junction had 9 bases not matched to a gene; V was cut back by 2 bases and J by 0 bases. Germline V lookup: CDR1 MNHEY, CDR2 SVGEGT. Written as DNA, the CDR3 is TGTGCCAGCAGTTACGGTCTAGCGGGAGGTAACCTAGCCAAAAACATTCAGTACTTC. Translation: CASSYGLAGGNLAKNIQYF.

The V and J genes are TRBV7-9 and TRBJ2-3; 8 nucleotides match TRBD2. J lost 6 bases, V lost 5 bases, and 19 bases had no gene match. Germline loops: CDR1 SEHNR, CDR2 FQNEAQ (reference sequence). The CDR3 totals 18 residues. In DNA, the CDR3 is TGTGCCAGCAGCCTACCCCGGGGGCCAGCGGGAGTTCAGGATACGCAGTATTTT. Its translation is CASSLPRGPAGVQDTQYF. Using reference TRBV7-9 and TRBJ2-3 for the parts outside the CDR3, the full variable domain is DTGVSQNPRHKITKRGQNVTFRCDPISEHNRLYWYRQTLGQGPEFLTYFQNEAQLEKSRLLSDRFSAERPKGSFSTLEIQRTEQGDSAMYLCASSLPRGPAGVQDTQYFGPGTRLTVL.

The J gene is TRBJ2-1, the V gene TRBV5-1; D unresolved. The germline CDR1 and CDR2 sequences are SGHRS and YFSETQ. Between the trimmed V and J ends, which lost 0 bases and 5 bases, there was a span of 15 bases. The CDR3 contains 16 residues. In nucleotides, the CDR3 is TGCGCCAGCAGCTTGGTCGCAGTCTTACCACACAATGAGCAGTTCTTC. It specifies CASSLVAVLPHNEQFF.

This chain joins TRBV10-3 and TRBJ2-5; 8 nucleotides match TRBD2. Germline V gene sequence: CDR1 ENHRY, CDR2 SYGVKD. The V gene end was trimmed by 6 bases and the J gene end by 1 base; junction bases not matched to a gene: 4. The length of the CDR3 is 14 residues. The CDR3 region is CAIRETSGQETQYF. The CDR3 bases are TGTGCCATCAGAGAAACTAGCGGCCAAGAGACCCAGTACTTC.

The CDR3 nucleotides read TGCGCCAGCAGCCAAGATCTGGGGCTAGCCAAAAACATTCAGTACTTC. Protein: CASSQDLGLAKNIQYF. The rearrangement uses TRBV4-3 and TRBJ2-4, with D possibly being TRBD1 (5 bases). The CDR3 is 16 residues long. The germline V gene encodes CDR1 LGHNA and CDR2 YSLEER. Trimming stripped 0 bases from V and 0 bases from J, with 9 bases between.

The chain uses TRBV5-6 and TRBJ2-3; D is unclear. This CDR3 spans 17 amino acids. The germline CDR1 and CDR2 sequences are SGHDT and YYEEEE. V was clipped by 1 base and J by 0 bases, with 15 bases between them. The CDR3 here is CASSLIWSNSSTDTQYF. The CDR3 DNA follows: TGTGCCAGCAGCTTGATCTGGAGCAACTCCAGCACAGATACGCAGTATTTT.